Below, one T cell receptor (beta chain) is given with its context. The target of this receptor is not known. Base qualities are not recorded, but no much larger clone differs from it by a single base. The sample originates from a study of PD-1 blockade in classical Hodgkin lymphoma (dated by TCRdb to 2018 to 2020). About the study as a whole: Nivolumab dosing was 3 mg/kg intravenously every 2 weeks, continuing until either disease progression or unacceptable toxicity. To define a peripheral blood immune signature of response to PD-1 blockade in classical Hodgkin lymphoma, the study combined TCR beta sequencing with CyTOF. What the research found in general, with its limitations: A significant rise by C4D1 was seen in CD4+ but not CD8+ TCR diversity (p=0.0027 vs p=0.16), with the rise being most apparent in complete responders (p=0.02). Patients starting nivolumab less than 1 year after ASCT had lower diversity and were excluded from later analyses to avoid confounding by immune reconstitution. Only a single clinical trial cohort was studied, and what caused the repertoire differences, possibly disease activity or prior therapy, remained undefined. Baseline TCR diversity was reported to be lower in newly diagnosed patients than in healthy donors and to be lower still in relapsed/refractory patients. Trial patients achieving complete response had baseline diversity similar to newly diagnosed patients, whereas partial responders and progressors had significantly lower diversity.

Genomic DNA was extracted with the Qiagen DNeasy kit from unsorted PBMCs and from negatively selected CD4+ and CD8+ fractions. Using primers that anneal to V and J segments, immunoSEQ multiplex PCR amplified the TCR beta CDR3 regions. A synthetic immune receptor repertoire was used to minimize amplification bias, and any residual bias was removed computationally once sequencing was done. The original pipeline was this. Repertoire diversity was quantified as the Shannon entropy index using custom Python scripts. Unsorted, CD4+ and CD8+ repertoires were analyzed separately, except for combined analyses in which CD4+ and CD8+ sequences were merged in silico. Clonal expansion was defined as a frequency increase of at least 2-fold after treatment compared with C1D1, and clones undetected at baseline were assigned a pseudocount of 0.5. Clones with 0 or 1 copy at C1D1 were defined as singleton clones, while clones with 2 or more copies were defined as non-singleton clones. By matching protein sequences in sorted samples from the same patient, clones expanded in unsorted samples were annotated as CD4+, CD8+ or unknown. Wilcoxon tests were applied to paired samples to test diversity changes from C1D1 to C4D1. In its TCRdb copy, this immuneACCESS table keeps in-frame sequences only and misses some clones. Where compared with another copy, unresolved V genes explain less than half of these, and the others have no known cause. V and J calls and clone size come straight from that table; D and trimming were deduced from the DNA. Counted in this sample were tens of thousands of clones; 89% of them appeared once. Approximately 11% of the sample is taken by the ten largest.

The CDR3 contains 12 residues, cysteine and phenylalanine counted. Only the CDR3 part of the read is kept: 36 bases, read in frame from the first base. For this chain, trimming is 1 base at the V end and 10 bases at the J end, and the number of junction bases without a gene match is 4. The germline V gene provides CDR1 SGHDT and CDR2 YYEEEE. Per the publication, the time point label means: cycle 2 day 1 (C2D1) of nivolumab. Relapse after autologous stem cell transplantation had occurred in all trial patients, and cohorts A, B and C were distinguished by prior brentuximab vedotin exposure. The trial cohort comprised 56 patients with relapsed/refractory classical Hodgkin lymphoma whose best overall responses were complete response, partial response or progressive disease. In the multi-cohort phase II CheckMate 205 trial, trial patients received single-agent nivolumab. An independent review committee assessed best overall response using the 2007 International Working Group response criteria. Trial PBMCs were collected just before the start of nivolumab (C1D1) and during therapy at cycle 2 day 1 and cycle 4 day 1. After peripheral blood was drawn into 8 mL Vacutainer Cell Preparation Tubes, PBMCs were isolated by centrifugation and then cryopreserved.

The chain was built from TRBV5-6 and TRBJ1-1; 7 central bases correspond to TRBD1. The TCR sequence derives from a human donor with classical Hodgkin lymphoma. Source: peripheral blood mononuclear cells (PBMCs), taken before the second cycle of nivolumab. The CDR3 reads CASSLSTGPAFF. The DNA sequence is given as TGTGCCAGCAGCTTGTCGACAGGGCCAGCTTTCTTT. With the portions outside the CDR3 filled from the reference TRBV5-6 and TRBJ1-1 genes, the complete variable region becomes DAGVTQSPTHLIKTRGQQVTLRCSPKSGHDTVSWYQQALGQGPQFIFQYYEEEERQRGNFPDRFSGHQFPNYSSELNVNALLLGDSALYLCASSLSTGPAFFGQGTRLTVV.